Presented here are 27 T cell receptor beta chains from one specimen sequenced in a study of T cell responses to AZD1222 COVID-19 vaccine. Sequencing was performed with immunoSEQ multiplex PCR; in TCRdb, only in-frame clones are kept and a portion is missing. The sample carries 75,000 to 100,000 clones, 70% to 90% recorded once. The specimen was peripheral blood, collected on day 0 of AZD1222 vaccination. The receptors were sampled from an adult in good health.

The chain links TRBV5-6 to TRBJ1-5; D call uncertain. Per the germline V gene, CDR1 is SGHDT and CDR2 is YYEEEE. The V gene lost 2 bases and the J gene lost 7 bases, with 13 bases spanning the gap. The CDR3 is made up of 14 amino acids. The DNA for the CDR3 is TGTGCCAGCAGCTTCGGAGGGCTGCGCCAGCCCCAGCATTTT. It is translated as CASSFGGLRQPQHF.

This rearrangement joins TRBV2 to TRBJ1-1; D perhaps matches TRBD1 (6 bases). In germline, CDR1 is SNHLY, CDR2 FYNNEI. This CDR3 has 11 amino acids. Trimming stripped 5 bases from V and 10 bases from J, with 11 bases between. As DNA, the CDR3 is TGTGCCAGCAGTACTCGACAGGCAGCTTTCTTT. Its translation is CASSTRQAAFF. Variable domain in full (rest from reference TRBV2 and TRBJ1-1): EPEVTQTPSHQVTQMGQEVILRCVPISNHLYFYWYRQILGQKVEFLVSFYNNEISEKSEIFDDQFSVERPDGSNFTLKIRSTKLEDSAMYFCASSTRQAAFFGQGTRLTVV.

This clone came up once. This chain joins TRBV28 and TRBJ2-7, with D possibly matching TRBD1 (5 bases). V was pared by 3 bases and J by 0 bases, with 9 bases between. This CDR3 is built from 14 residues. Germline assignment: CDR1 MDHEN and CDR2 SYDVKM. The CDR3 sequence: CASSFHRSSYEQYF. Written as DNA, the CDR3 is TGTGCCAGCAGTTTCCACAGGAGCTCCTACGAGCAGTACTTC. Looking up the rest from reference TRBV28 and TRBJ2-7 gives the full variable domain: DVKVTQSSRYLVKRTGEKVFLECVQDMDHENMFWYRQDPGLGLRLIYFSYDVKMKEKGDIPEGYSVSREKKERFSLILESASTNQTSMYLCASSFHRSSYEQYFGPGTRLTVT.

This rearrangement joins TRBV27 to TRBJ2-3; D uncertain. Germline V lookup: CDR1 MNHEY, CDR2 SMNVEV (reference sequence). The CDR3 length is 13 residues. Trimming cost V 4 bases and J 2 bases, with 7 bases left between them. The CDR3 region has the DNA TGTGCCAGCAGTTCCTCCAACACAGATACGCAGTATTTT. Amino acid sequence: CASSSSNTDTQYF.

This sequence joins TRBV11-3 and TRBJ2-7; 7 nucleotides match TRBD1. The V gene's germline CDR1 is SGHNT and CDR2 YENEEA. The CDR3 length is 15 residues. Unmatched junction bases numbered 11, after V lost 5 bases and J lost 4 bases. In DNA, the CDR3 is TGTGCCAGCAGCCCAGGTGGGACAGAAAGGTACGAGCAGTACTTC. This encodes CASSPGGTERYEQYF.

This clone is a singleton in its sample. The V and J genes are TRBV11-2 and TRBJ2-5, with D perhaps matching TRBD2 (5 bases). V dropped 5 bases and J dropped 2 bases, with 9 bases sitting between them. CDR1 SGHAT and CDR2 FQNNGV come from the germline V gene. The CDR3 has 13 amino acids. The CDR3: CASSRGQQETQYF. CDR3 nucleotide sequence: TGTGCCAGCAGCCGCGGGCAGCAAGAGACCCAGTACTTC.

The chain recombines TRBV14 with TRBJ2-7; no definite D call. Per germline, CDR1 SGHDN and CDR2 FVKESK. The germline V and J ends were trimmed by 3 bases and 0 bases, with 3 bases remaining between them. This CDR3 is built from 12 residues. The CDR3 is CASSQFSYEQYF. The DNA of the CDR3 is TGTGCCAGCAGCCAGTTCTCCTACGAGCAGTACTTC.

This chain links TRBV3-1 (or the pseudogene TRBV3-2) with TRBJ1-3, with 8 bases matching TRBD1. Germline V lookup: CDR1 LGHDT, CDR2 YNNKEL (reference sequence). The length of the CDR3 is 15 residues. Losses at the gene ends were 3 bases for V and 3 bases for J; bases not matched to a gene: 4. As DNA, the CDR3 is TGTGCCAGCAGCCAGGCAGGGGGCAGTGGAAACACCATATATTTT. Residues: CASSQAGGSGNTIYF.

CDR3 DNA sequence: TGTGCCAGCAGTATAGGTTATAGCAATCAGCCCCAGCATTTT. This gives the protein CASSIGYSNQPQHF. The chain recombines TRBV2 with TRBJ1-5; D remains ambiguous. The CDR3 is 14 amino acids. Germline values: CDR1 SNHLY, CDR2 FYNNEI. V was clipped by 5 bases and J by 0 bases, with 8 bases between them. The complete variable domain, with remaining parts taken from reference TRBV2 and TRBJ1-5, reads EPEVTQTPSHQVTQMGQEVILRCVPISNHLYFYWYRQILGQKVEFLVSFYNNEISEKSEIFDDQFSVERPDGSNFTLKIRSTKLEDSAMYFCASSIGYSNQPQHFGDGTRLSIL.

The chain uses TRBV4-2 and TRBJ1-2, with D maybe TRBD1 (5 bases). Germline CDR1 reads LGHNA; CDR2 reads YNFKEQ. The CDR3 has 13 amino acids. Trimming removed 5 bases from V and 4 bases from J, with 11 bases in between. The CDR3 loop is CASSATGGYGYTF. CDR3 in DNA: TGTGCCAGCAGCGCAACGGGGGGCTATGGCTACACCTTC.

This CDR3 reads CASSLGRRGSYEQYF. The CDR3 DNA follows: TGTGCCAGCAGCTTAGGCCGCAGGGGCTCCTACGAGCAGTACTTC. The chain couples TRBV7-8 to TRBJ2-7; perhaps TRBD1 as D (6 bases). Trimming left V 1 base short and J 0 bases short, with 10 bases between. CDR3 size: 15 residues. Germline lookup yields CDR1 SGHVS and CDR2 FQNEAQ. Full variable domain (outside the CDR3, taken from reference TRBV7-8 and TRBJ2-7): GAGVSQSPRYKVAKRGQDVALRCDPISGHVSLFWYQQALGQGPEFLTYFQNEAQLDKSGLPSDRFFAERPEGSVSTLKIQRTQQEDSAVYLCASSLGRRGSYEQYFGPGTRLTVT.

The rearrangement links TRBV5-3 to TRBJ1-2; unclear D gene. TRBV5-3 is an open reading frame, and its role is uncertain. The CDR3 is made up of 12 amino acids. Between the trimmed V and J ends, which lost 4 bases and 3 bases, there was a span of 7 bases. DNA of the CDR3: TGTGCCAGAAGCCTACGGGACTATGGCTACACCTTC. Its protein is CARSLRDYGYTF.

For the CDR3, the DNA is TGTGCCTGGAGTCGCGGGACAGATAATTCACCCCTCCACTTT. Translation: CAWSRGTDNSPLHF. The chain links TRBV30 to TRBJ1-6; TRBD1 matches at 7 bases. The junction had 3 bases not matched to a gene; V was cut back by 2 bases and J by 5 bases. Germline loops: CDR1 GTSNPN, CDR2 SVGIG (reference sequence). This CDR3 contains 14 residues. Full variable domain (missing parts from reference TRBV30 and TRBJ1-6): SQTIHQWPATLVQPVGSPLSLECTVEGTSNPNLYWYRQAAGRGLQLLFYSVGIGQISSEVPQNLSASRPQDRQFILSSKKLLLSDSGFYLCAWSRGTDNSPLHFGNGTRLTVT.

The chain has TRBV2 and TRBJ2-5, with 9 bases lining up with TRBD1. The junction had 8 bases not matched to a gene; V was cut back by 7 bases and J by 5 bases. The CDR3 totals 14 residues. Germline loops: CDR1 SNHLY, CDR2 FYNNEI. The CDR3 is CASKIDRGSETQYF. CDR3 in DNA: TGTGCCAGCAAGATCGACAGGGGGTCGGAGACCCAGTACTTC.

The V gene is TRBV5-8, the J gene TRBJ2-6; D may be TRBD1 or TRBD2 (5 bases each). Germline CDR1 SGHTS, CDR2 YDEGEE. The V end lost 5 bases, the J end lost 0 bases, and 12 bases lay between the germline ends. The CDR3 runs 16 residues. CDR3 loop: CASSLEGRSGANVLTF. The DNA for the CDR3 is TGTGCCAGCAGTCTTGAGGGGCGCTCTGGGGCCAACGTCCTGACTTTC. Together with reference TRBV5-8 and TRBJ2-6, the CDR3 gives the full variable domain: EAGVTQSPTHLIKTRGQQATLRCSPISGHTSVYWYQQALGLGLQFLLWYDEGEERNRGNFPPRFSGRQFPNYSSELNVNALELEDSALYLCASSLEGRSGANVLTFGAGSRLTVL.

CDR3 DNA: TGTGCCAGCAGCTTGGCCAGGGGGATTAATAGCAATCAGCCCCAGCATTTT. It codes for CASSLARGINSNQPQHF. V gene TRBV5-6 combines with J gene TRBJ1-5; 7 bases match TRBD1. J gave up 0 bases and V 0 bases, and 6 bases lay outside the gene matches. CDR3 length: 17 residues. Germline-derived CDR1 and CDR2 are SGHDT and YYEEEE.

The CDR3 region is CASSPSGGRTEAFF. In DNA form, the CDR3 reads TGTGCCAGCAGCCCTTCGGGGGGGCGAACTGAAGCTTTCTTT. The V gene is TRBV7-2, the J gene TRBJ1-1, with a tentative D call TRBD1 (6 bases). The CDR3 is made up of 14 amino acids. Trimming removed 5 bases from V and 5 bases from J, with 15 bases in between. In germline, CDR1 is SGHTA, CDR2 FQGNSA.

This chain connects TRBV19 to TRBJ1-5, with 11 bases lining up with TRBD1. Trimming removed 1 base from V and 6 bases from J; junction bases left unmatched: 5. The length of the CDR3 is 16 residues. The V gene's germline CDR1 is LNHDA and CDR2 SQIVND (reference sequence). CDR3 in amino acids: CASSIAGQGAVQPQHF. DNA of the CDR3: TGTGCCAGTAGTATAGCTGGACAGGGGGCTGTTCAGCCCCAGCATTTT.

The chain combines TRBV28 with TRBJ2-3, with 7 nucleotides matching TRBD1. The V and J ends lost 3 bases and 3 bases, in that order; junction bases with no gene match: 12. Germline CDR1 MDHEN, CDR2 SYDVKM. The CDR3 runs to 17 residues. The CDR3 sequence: CASSFPPRQGDTDTQYF. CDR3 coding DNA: TGTGCCAGCAGTTTCCCCCCCCGCCAGGGGGATACAGATACGCAGTATTTT.

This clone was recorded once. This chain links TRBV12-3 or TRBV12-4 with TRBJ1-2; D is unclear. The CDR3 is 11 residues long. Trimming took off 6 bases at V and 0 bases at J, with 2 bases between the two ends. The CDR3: CASSTNYGYTF. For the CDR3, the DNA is TGTGCCAGCAGCACTAACTATGGCTACACCTTC.

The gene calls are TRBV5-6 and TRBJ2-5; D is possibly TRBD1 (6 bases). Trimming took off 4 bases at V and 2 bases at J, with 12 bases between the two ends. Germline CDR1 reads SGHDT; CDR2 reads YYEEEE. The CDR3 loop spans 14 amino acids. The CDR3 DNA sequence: TGTGCCAGCAGCCACGGACAGCCACAAGAGACCCAGTACTTC. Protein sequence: CASSHGQPQETQYF.

In DNA, the CDR3 is TGTGCCAGCAGCCAAGATACGGGACAGGGGGCGAGAGGCTACACCTTC. Translated, it gives CASSQDTGQGARGYTF. The genes are TRBV4-2 and TRBJ1-2; 12 bases line up with TRBD1. V trimming: 0 bases; J trimming: 8 bases; junction bases outside the gene matches: 7. Germline assignment: CDR1 LGHNA and CDR2 YNFKEQ. This CDR3 contains 16 residues.

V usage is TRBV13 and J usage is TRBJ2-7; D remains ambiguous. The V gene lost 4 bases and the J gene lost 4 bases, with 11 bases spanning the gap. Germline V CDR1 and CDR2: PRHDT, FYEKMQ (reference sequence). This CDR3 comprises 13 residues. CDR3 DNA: TGTGCCAGCAGCTCCGACACGGATTACGAGCAGTACTTC. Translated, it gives CASSSDTDYEQYF.

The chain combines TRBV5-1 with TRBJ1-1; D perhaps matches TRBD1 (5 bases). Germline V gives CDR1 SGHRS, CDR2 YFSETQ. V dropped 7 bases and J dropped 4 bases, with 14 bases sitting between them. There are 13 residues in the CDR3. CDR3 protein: CASGFGGPTEAFF. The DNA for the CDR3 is TGCGCCAGCGGGTTTGGGGGTCCCACTGAAGCTTTCTTT. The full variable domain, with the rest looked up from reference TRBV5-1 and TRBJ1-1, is KAGVTQTPRYLIKTRGQQVTLSCSPISGHRSVSWYQQTPGQGLQFLFEYFSETQRNKGNFPGRFSGRQFSNSRSEMNVSTLELGDSALYLCASGFGGPTEAFFGQGTRLTVV.

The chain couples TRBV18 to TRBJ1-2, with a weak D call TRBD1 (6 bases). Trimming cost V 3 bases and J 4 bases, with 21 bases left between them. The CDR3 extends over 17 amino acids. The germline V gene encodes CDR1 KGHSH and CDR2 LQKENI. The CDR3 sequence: CASSPLGGGEGSYGYTF. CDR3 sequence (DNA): TGTGCCAGCTCACCCCTAGGAGGGGGAGAGGGCAGCTATGGCTACACCTTC.

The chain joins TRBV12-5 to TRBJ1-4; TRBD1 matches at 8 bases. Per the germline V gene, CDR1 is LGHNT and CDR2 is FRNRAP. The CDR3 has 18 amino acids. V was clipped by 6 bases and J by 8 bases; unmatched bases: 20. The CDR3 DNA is TGTGCTAGTGGGCGTTCGGGACAGGAAAAAACGAGAAAAGAAAAACTGTTTTTT. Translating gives CASGRSGQEKTRKEKLFF.

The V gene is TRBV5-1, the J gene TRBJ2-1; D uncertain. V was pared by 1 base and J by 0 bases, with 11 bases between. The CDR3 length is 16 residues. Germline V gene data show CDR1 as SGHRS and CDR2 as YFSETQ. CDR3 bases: TGCGCCAGCAGCTTGAGAGTGTCTACCTCCTACAATGAGCAGTTCTTC. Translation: CASSLRVSTSYNEQFF.